One sample yielded the 25 T cell receptor beta chains listed below, sequenced in a study of circulating and synovial CD4+ cells in juvenile arthritis. Profiling relied on immunoSEQ multiplex PCR, and the TCRdb table lists in-frame clones only, not all of them. This sample yields 30,000 to 40,000 clones, of which roughly 96% are seen a single time; about 0.19% belongs to the top ten. Sequences were obtained from CD4+ T cells from blood. All receptors come from a human donor with juvenile idiopathic arthritis.

The V call is TRBV5-1, the J call TRBJ2-3; possible D gene TRBD2, 6 bases. Germline lookup yields CDR1 SGHRS and CDR2 YFSETQ. Trimming removed 1 base from V and 3 bases from J, with 27 bases in between. The CDR3 length is 20 residues. CDR3 in amino acids: CASSLRTPGLRGTGTDTQYF. In nucleotides, the CDR3 is TGCGCCAGCAGCTTGCGAACGCCGGGGTTACGGGGGACGGGGACAGATACGCAGTATTTT.

V is TRBV6-6 and J is TRBJ1-1; possible D gene TRBD1, 5 bases. Trimming pared 3 bases from V and 6 bases from J, leaving 14 bases between. This CDR3 comprises 14 residues. The germline V gene has CDR1 MNHNY and CDR2 SVGAGI (reference sequence). This CDR3 is CASSYTGGVSEAFF. The CDR3 coding sequence is TGTGCCAGCAGTTATACGGGGGGGGTTTCTGAAGCTTTCTTT.

This chain links TRBV27 with TRBJ2-1; 12 bases map to TRBD2. CDR3 length equals 17 residues. Germline assignment: CDR1 MNHEY and CDR2 SMNVEV (reference sequence). The J segment lost 8 bases and the V segment lost 8 bases, leaving 16 bases of the junction unmatched. The CDR3 DNA reads as TGTGCCAGCCTCCTTCGGGCGGGGACTAGCGGGCTATATGAGCAGTTCTTC. This translates into CASLLRAGTSGLYEQFF.

V gene TRBV29-1 combines with J gene TRBJ1-2; D not certain. Trimming removed 1 base from V and 4 bases from J, with 7 bases in between. Germline V gene lookup returns CDR1 SQVTM and CDR2 ANQGSEA. The CDR3 runs to 12 residues. CDR3 residues: CSVEVGSYGYTF. CDR3 nucleotide sequence: TGCAGCGTTGAAGTTGGCAGCTATGGCTACACCTTC.

The V gene is TRBV7-2, the J gene TRBJ2-2, with TRBD1 matching over 9 bases. CDR3 length equals 17 residues. In germline, CDR1 is SGHTA, CDR2 FQGNSA. Trimming at V came to 4 bases and at J to 1 base, leaving 7 bases not matched to a gene. The DNA of the CDR3 is TGTGCCAGCAGCTCGAACACAGGGGGCGAGAACACCGGGGAGCTGTTTTTT. Protein: CASSSNTGGENTGELFF.

The chain links TRBV7-9 to TRBJ1-1; a weak D match, TRBD1 (6 bases). This CDR3 has 16 amino acids. Trimming shortened V by 4 bases and J by 0 bases, and 15 bases separated the two germline ends. In germline, CDR1 is SEHNR, CDR2 FQNEAQ (reference sequence). Here the CDR3 DNA reads TGTGCCAGCAGCTCAGCGGGGGGGCGCTTGAACACTGAAGCTTTCTTT. Translated, it gives CASSSAGGRLNTEAFF.

This sequence joins TRBV4-2 and TRBJ2-7; D might be TRBD2 (6 bases). The CDR3 sequence is 15 residues long. The V and J ends lost 4 bases and 4 bases respectively, with 17 bases between them. From germline, CDR1 is LGHNA and CDR2 YNFKEQ. CDR3: CASSRSSSDLYEQYF. CDR3 in DNA: TGTGCCAGCAGCCGATCCTCTAGCGACCTATACGAGCAGTACTTC.

The V call is TRBV18, the J call TRBJ1-2; 10 bases line up with TRBD1. With V trimmed by 3 bases and J by 6 bases, 4 bases remained unmatched. The CDR3 loop spans 14 amino acids. Germline assignment: CDR1 KGHSH and CDR2 LQKENI. The CDR3 DNA is TGTGCCAGCTCACCCGGCGACAGGGGGCATGGCTACACCTTC. Translation gives CASSPGDRGHGYTF.

This sequence joins TRBV28 and TRBJ1-1; D gene uncertain. Germline assignment: CDR1 MDHEN and CDR2 SYDVKM. Trimming removed 5 bases at V and 11 bases at J, with 15 bases between. There are 12 residues in the CDR3. The CDR3 sequence is CASSLGPLEAFF. The CDR3 DNA sequence: TGTGCCAGCAGTCTTGGCCCTTTGGAGGCTTTCTTT.

This clone showed up just once. V and J are TRBV6-7 and TRBJ1-2; unclear D gene. TRBV6-7 is reported as an ORF; its role is uncertain. There are 15 residues in the CDR3. Trimming removed 0 bases from V and 3 bases from J, with 11 bases in between. CDR3 residues: CASSYSRRPYYGYTF. The CDR3 DNA is TGTGCCAGCAGTTACTCGAGGAGGCCTTACTATGGCTACACCTTC.

The genes are TRBV27 and TRBJ2-2, with a tentative D call TRBD1 (5 bases). Germline V gene sequence: CDR1 MNHEY, CDR2 SMNVEV (reference sequence). The CDR3 length is 18 residues. V lost 1 base to trimming and J lost 1 base, with 16 bases between them. CDR3 amino acids: CASSLWARDYGNTGELFF. CDR3 sequence (DNA): TGTGCCAGCAGTTTATGGGCCAGGGATTACGGGAACACCGGGGAGCTGTTTTTT.

The rearrangement links TRBV29-1 to TRBJ2-3; TRBD2 agrees at 8 bases. With 7 bases clipped from V and 3 bases from J, the junction kept 12 bases outside the gene matches. Germline loops: CDR1 SQVTM, CDR2 ANQGSEA. The CDR3 loop spans 15 amino acids. The CDR3 sequence: CSANGAGGGTDTQYF. The CDR3 DNA reads TGCAGCGCCAATGGGGCGGGAGGAGGGACAGATACGCAGTATTTT.

In this sample, this clone turned up a few times. The chain uses TRBV2 and TRBJ2-1; TRBD2 matches at 11 bases. The trim removed 6 bases at V and 16 bases at J, leaving 8 bases unmatched. Germline lookup yields CDR1 SNHLY and CDR2 FYNNEI. CDR3 length equals 12 residues. In nucleotides, the CDR3 is TGTGCCAGCAGCTTAGCGGGGGGGCTTCTCTTCTTC. Protein: CASSLAGGLLFF.

The chain links TRBV28 to TRBJ2-1; D call uncertain. Trimming shortened V by 1 base and J by 10 bases, and 8 bases separated the two germline ends. The CDR3 covers 12 residues. Germline CDR1 and CDR2: MDHEN and SYDVKM. The CDR3 spells CASSLLAWEQFF. The CDR3 nucleotides are TGTGCCAGCAGTTTATTAGCCTGGGAGCAGTTCTTC.

The sample holds one count of this clone. The gene calls are TRBV4-3 and TRBJ2-5; TRBD2 matches at 15 bases. Looked up from germline, CDR1 is LGHNA and CDR2 is YSLEER. Trimming removed 3 bases from V and 1 base from J; junction bases left unmatched: 0. The CDR3 spans 16 residues. The CDR3 sequence is CASSQGLAGGQETQYF. CDR3 DNA: TGCGCCAGCAGCCAGGGACTAGCGGGGGGCCAAGAGACCCAGTACTTC.

CDR3 loop: CASSLKGQGSGNTIYF. In DNA form, the CDR3 reads TGTGCCAGCAGTTTAAAAGGACAGGGGTCTGGAAACACCATATATTTT. This chain uses TRBV28 with TRBJ1-3, with 9 positions matching TRBD1. The CDR3 loop spans 16 amino acids. The germline gives CDR1 MDHEN, CDR2 SYDVKM. The V and J ends lost 2 bases and 1 base, in that order; junction bases with no gene match: 3.

The chain joins TRBV11-2 to TRBJ1-3; TRBD1 agrees at 9 bases. V dropped 5 bases and J dropped 0; count of bases not matched to a gene: 8. The CDR3 covers 17 residues. CDR1 is SGHAT, CDR2 FQNNGV, per germline. This chain's CDR3 is CASSPSPDRGSGNTIYF. CDR3 nucleotide sequence: TGTGCCAGCAGCCCATCCCCGGACAGGGGCTCTGGAAACACCATATATTTT.

V usage is TRBV9 and J usage is TRBJ1-3, with 9 nucleotides matching TRBD1. Trimming removed 3 bases from V and 6 bases from J; junction bases left unmatched: 4. This CDR3 is 14 amino acids long. Germline V CDR1 and CDR2: SGDLS, YYNGEE. CDR3 bases: TGTGCCAGCAGCGCCCGGGACAGGGAAAACACCATATATTTT. Residues: CASSARDRENTIYF.

This chain joins TRBV25-1 and TRBJ1-1, with 8 bases matching TRBD1. From germline, CDR1 is MGHDK and CDR2 SYGVNS. CDR3 length: 15 residues. With 4 bases clipped from V and 1 base from J, the junction kept 5 bases outside the gene matches. The CDR3 DNA reads TGTGCCAGCAGTGTGGGACAGGCGAAGAACACTGAAGCTTTCTTT. It encodes CASSVGQAKNTEAFF. Together with reference TRBV25-1 and TRBJ1-1, the CDR3 gives the full variable domain: EADIYQTPRYLVIGTGKKITLECSQTMGHDKMYWYQQDPGMELHLIHYSYGVNSTEKGDLSSESTVSRIRTEHFPLTLESARPSHTSQYLCASSVGQAKNTEAFFGQGTRLTVV.

CDR3 bases: TGTGCCACCAGCAGAGATCTCACAGGGAGTCAGCCCCAGCATTTT. Protein: CATSRDLTGSQPQHF. This rearrangement joins TRBV15 to TRBJ1-5; perhaps TRBD1 as D (6 bases). The germline V gene has CDR1 LNHNV and CDR2 YYDKDF (reference sequence). Deletions cut 0 bases from V and 6 bases from J, with 12 bases between. The CDR3 is 15 residues long.

This clone has a single count. The chain couples TRBV2 to TRBJ2-7; TRBD1 matches at 9 bases. V gave up 6 bases and J gave up 3 bases; unmatched junction bases: 6. Germline CDR1 and CDR2: SNHLY and FYNNEI. This CDR3 is built from 14 residues. The CDR3 spells CASSADRGYYEQYF. The CDR3, as DNA: TGTGCCAGCAGCGCTGACAGGGGGTACTACGAGCAGTACTTC.

The chain couples TRBV10-3 to TRBJ2-1; 13 nucleotides line up with TRBD2. J was trimmed by 0 bases and V by 8 bases; bases with no gene match: 13. The germline V gene encodes CDR1 ENHRY and CDR2 SYGVKD. This CDR3 is built from 19 residues. The CDR3 coding sequence is TGTGCCATCCGGGGGGTGACTAGCGGGGGGCTCAGCTCCTACAATGAGCAGTTCTTC. It codes for CAIRGVTSGGLSSYNEQFF.

V usage is TRBV7-3 and J usage is TRBJ2-5; 9 nucleotides match TRBD1. CDR1 and CDR2 (germline): SGHTA, FQGTGA. The CDR3 extends over 15 amino acids. V lost 5 bases to trimming and J lost 5 bases; unmatched junction nucleotides: 9. CDR3 nucleotide sequence: TGTGCCAGCAGCCGACAGGGGGTTTCAAGCGAGACCCAGTACTTC. Protein: CASSRQGVSSETQYF.

The genes are TRBV6-1 and TRBJ1-1; 8 bases are shared with TRBD1. V was clipped by 6 bases and J by 6 bases; unmatched bases: 6. The CDR3 runs 13 residues. Germline V gene data show CDR1 as MNHNS and CDR2 as SASEGT. CDR3 loop: CASRDRARSEAFF. CDR3 DNA: TGTGCCAGCAGGGACAGGGCGCGGTCTGAAGCTTTCTTT.

J is TRBJ2-1 and V is TRBV5-1, with 10 positions matching TRBD2. With 5 bases clipped from V and 4 bases from J, the junction kept 15 bases outside the gene matches. Germline V gene data show CDR1 as SGHRS and CDR2 as YFSETQ. The CDR3 runs to 18 residues. The CDR3 DNA follows: TGCGCCAGCAGTCGGGTCGGAGCGGGGGGGCCAGGGTACAATGAGCAGTTCTTC. Translation: CASSRVGAGGPGYNEQFF. The full variable domain, its missing parts supplied by reference TRBV5-1 and TRBJ2-1, is KAGVTQTPRYLIKTRGQQVTLSCSPISGHRSVSWYQQTPGQGLQFLFEYFSETQRNKGNFPGRFSGRQFSNSRSEMNVSTLELGDSALYLCASSRVGAGGPGYNEQFFGPGTRLTVL.